Below, 6 T cell receptor beta chains from the same sample are listed, as sequenced in a study of monozygotic twins with cystic fibrosis. Only in-frame clones appear in the TCRdb table, and some are missing; sequencing was by immunoSEQ multiplex PCR. The sample records 35,000 or so clones, under 90% being singletons. The sequenced sample was blood. The receptor source for this set is a girl aged 2 to 10 with cystic fibrosis.

This clone was detected once. The chain uses TRBV12-5 and TRBJ2-3, with 12 bases lining up with TRBD2. CDR3 size: 18 residues. Trimming cost V 3 bases and J 2 bases; bases outside gene matches: 9. Germline lookup yields CDR1 LGHNT and CDR2 FRNRAP. The CDR3 DNA reads TGTGCTAGTGGTTTTGCCCCCTGGACTAGCGGGACCACAGATACGCAGTATTTT. Amino acids: CASGFAPWTSGTTDTQYF.

The chain combines TRBV7-9 with TRBJ1-6; D may be TRBD1 (6 bases). This CDR3 contains 14 residues. CDR1 and CDR2 (germline): SEHNR, FQNEAQ (reference sequence). Trimming stripped 2 bases from V and 11 bases from J, with 13 bases between. CDR3 region: CASSLPGVGTPLHF. DNA for the CDR3: TGTGCCAGCAGCTTACCAGGGGTAGGTACACCCCTCCACTTT. Filled out from reference TRBV7-9 and TRBJ1-6, the complete variable domain reads DTGVSQNPRHKITKRGQNVTFRCDPISEHNRLYWYRQTLGQGPEFLTYFQNEAQLEKSRLLSDRFSAERPKGSFSTLEIQRTEQGDSAMYLCASSLPGVGTPLHFGNGTRLTVT.

The chain joins TRBV20-1 to TRBJ2-1, with D perhaps matching TRBD2 (6 bases). The CDR3 is 11 residues long. V shed 6 bases and J shed 12 bases, with 15 bases lying between them. Germline V CDR1 and CDR2: DFQATT, SNEGSKA (reference sequence). The CDR3 DNA sequence: TGCAGTGCCGCCTTTGGGGGGTTGCAGTTCTTC. This encodes CSAAFGGLQFF.

CDR3 amino acids: CASSFSGPQPNGYTF. CDR3 nucleotides: TGCGCCAGCAGCTTCTCCGGGCCACAACCGAATGGCTACACCTTC. The chain uses TRBV5-1 and TRBJ1-2; D is undetermined. Germline V CDR1 and CDR2: SGHRS, YFSETQ. This CDR3 has 15 residues. Trimming pared 2 bases from V and 6 bases from J, leaving 17 bases between.

There are a few counts of this clone. The V and J genes are TRBV7-9 and TRBJ1-2; D not certain. The CDR3 consists of 13 residues. CDR1 is SEHNR and CDR2 is FQNEAQ in the germline V gene (reference sequence). Between the trimmed V and J ends, which lost 6 bases and 7 bases, there was a span of 15 bases. For the CDR3, the DNA is TGTGCCAGCAGTATGACCGACTCGTTTGGCTACACCTTC. Protein: CASSMTDSFGYTF.

V and J are TRBV28 and TRBJ1-2, with 7 bases that match TRBD1. This CDR3 is built from 13 residues. Per germline, CDR1 MDHEN and CDR2 SYDVKM. J gave up 11 bases and V 3 bases, and 9 bases lay outside the gene matches. CDR3 sequence reads: CASSFEDRIRYTF. The CDR3 DNA sequence: TGTGCCAGCAGTTTCGAGGACAGGATAAGGTACACCTTC.